One sample yielded the 18 T cell receptor beta chains listed below, sequenced in a study of T cells in Graves' hyperthyroidism and ophthalmopathy. Amplification of TCR beta CDR3 regions was performed using RNA transcripts as template. Carried out on the TCR CDR3, a first-round RT-PCR used the HTBI primer set. TCRdb re-called the multiplex PCR reads through MiXCR, storing one row per CDR3 protein. The table lists almost 600,000 distinct CDR3 sequences, 14% of them singletons, with around 5.4% in the top ten. Sequenced input: blood. The source of these receptors is a woman in her 30s with Graves' hyperthyroidism that later progressed to Graves' ophthalmopathy.

V and J are TRBV7-2 and TRBJ1-2; D is perhaps TRBD1 (5 bases). This CDR3 has 14 amino acids. Germline CDR1 SGHTA, CDR2 FQGNSA. V was clipped by 5 bases and J by 2 bases, with 12 bases between them. CDR3 nucleotides: TGTGCCAGCAGCGGGGGGACGGGGAACTATGGCTACACCTTC. Translation gives CASSGGTGNYGYTF. The entire variable domain, with the rest obtained from reference TRBV7-2 and TRBJ1-2, is as follows: GAGVSQSPSNKVTEKGKDVELRCDPISGHTALYWYRQSLGQGLEFLIYFQGNSAPDKSGLPSDRFSAERTGGSVSTLTIQRTQQEDSAVYLCASSGGTGNYGYTFGSGTRLTVV.

This clonotype occurred many times. This chain links TRBV5-1 with TRBJ2-7; D may be TRBD1 or TRBD2 (5 bases each). The V gene's germline CDR1 is SGHRS and CDR2 YFSETQ. CDR3 size: 14 residues. The V gene lost 0 bases and the J gene lost 6 bases, with 13 bases spanning the gap. CDR3 loop: CASSLVGDGREQYF. Written as DNA, the CDR3 is TGCGCCAGCAGCTTGGTGGGGGATGGGCGCGAGCAGTACTTC.

This clonotype was seen at least ten times. V gene TRBV12-3 or TRBV12-4 combines with J gene TRBJ2-7; no firm D call. Trimming removed 4 bases from V and 5 bases from J, with 6 bases in between. The CDR3 is 11 amino acids. CDR3 region: CASSSHHEQYF. CDR3 bases: TGTGCCAGCAGTTCCCATCACGAGCAGTACTTC.

This clonotype appeared many times. This chain connects TRBV6-2 or TRBV6-3 to TRBJ2-2; maybe TRBD2 (5 bases). The CDR3 runs 15 residues. Germline lookup yields CDR1 MNHEY and CDR2 SVGEGT. The germline V and J ends were trimmed by 1 base and 6 bases, with 12 bases remaining between them. The CDR3 sequence: CASSYYSFGAGELFF. The CDR3 DNA is TGTGCCAGCAGTTACTACAGCTTCGGGGCCGGGGAGCTGTTTTTT.

This clonotype was counted between two and nine times. The chain is built from TRBV30 and TRBJ1-1; D unclear. Trimming left V 0 bases short and J 2 bases short, with 10 bases between. The CDR3 has 14 residues. The V gene's germline CDR1 is GTSNPN and CDR2 SVGIG (reference sequence). The CDR3 bases are TGTGCCTGGAGTGTAGTCAGGACTAACACTGAAGCTTTCTTT. Its protein is CAWSVVRTNTEAFF. Full variable domain (missing parts from reference TRBV30 and TRBJ1-1): SQTIHQWPATLVQPVGSPLSLECTVEGTSNPNLYWYRQAAGRGLQLLFYSVGIGQISSEVPQNLSASRPQDRQFILSSKKLLLSDSGFYLCAWSVVRTNTEAFFGQGTRLTVV.

This clonotype was picked up a small number of times. The gene calls are TRBV2 and TRBJ2-1; D unresolved. The CDR3 is made up of 11 amino acids. V dropped 6 bases and J dropped 8 bases, with 8 bases sitting between them. Germline assignment: CDR1 SNHLY and CDR2 FYNNEI. CDR3 sequence: CASSRSYEQFF. Written as DNA, the CDR3 is TGTGCCAGCAGCCGGAGTTATGAGCAGTTCTTC.

This clonotype was observed a handful of times. V is TRBV12-3 or TRBV12-4 and J is TRBJ2-1, with D perhaps matching TRBD1 (5 bases). Trimming stripped 6 bases from V and 4 bases from J, with 16 bases between. The CDR3 has 15 residues. The CDR3 loop is CASSRDWTPYNEQFF. The CDR3, as DNA: TGTGCCAGCAGCCGAGACTGGACACCTTACAATGAGCAGTTCTTC.

This clonotype has at least ten counts. The V and J genes are TRBV2 and TRBJ1-6; D remains unclear. CDR1 SNHLY and CDR2 FYNNEI come from the germline V gene. Trimming took 4 bases from V and 8 from J, leaving 9 bases between them. The CDR3 has 13 residues. As DNA, the CDR3 is TGTGCCAGCAGTGTACAGCACGATTCACCCCTCCACTTT. This sequence encodes CASSVQHDSPLHF.

This sequence joins TRBV7-9 and TRBJ1-1; no definite D call. The CDR3 covers 14 residues. With 6 bases removed from V and 4 bases from J, the gap between germline ends came to 15 bases. Per germline, CDR1 SEHNR and CDR2 FQNEAQ (reference sequence). Written as DNA, the CDR3 is TGTGCCAGCAGTTCTCTCTTAACGGGCACTGAAGCTTTCTTT. Translation: CASSSLLTGTEAFF.

This clonotype was seen a few times. V gene TRBV5-1 combines with J gene TRBJ1-3, with 8 bases that match TRBD1. The CDR3 spans 14 residues. Germline V gives CDR1 SGHRS, CDR2 YFSETQ. J gave up 4 bases and V 5 bases, and 5 bases lay outside the gene matches. CDR3 sequence (DNA): TGCGCCAGCAGACAGACAGGGGTCGGAAACACCATATATTTT. It encodes CASRQTGVGNTIYF.

The chain recombines TRBV19 with TRBJ2-7; 8 bases agree with TRBD1. Germline values: CDR1 LNHDA, CDR2 SQIVND (reference sequence). The CDR3 totals 19 residues. V lost 4 bases and J lost 0; bases outside the gene matches: 17. The CDR3 nucleotides are TGTGCCAGTAGTAATATAGGCGGAATCTCCGGGACAGGCTCCTACGAGCAGTACTTC. This codes for CASSNIGGISGTGSYEQYF. Full variable domain (missing parts from reference TRBV19 and TRBJ2-7): DGGITQSPKYLFRKEGQNVTLSCEQNLNHDAMYWYRQDPGQGLRLIYYSQIVNDFQKGDIAEGYSVSREKKESFPLTVTSAQKNPTAFYLCASSNIGGISGTGSYEQYFGPGTRLTVT.

The rearrangement uses TRBV19 and TRBJ2-1; TRBD2 aligns across 8 bases. Per the germline V gene, CDR1 is LNHDA and CDR2 is SQIVND (reference sequence). The CDR3 length is 19 residues. The V gene end was trimmed by 4 bases and the J gene end by 0 bases; junction bases not matched to a gene: 14. CDR3 sequence (DNA): TGTGCCAGTAGTAAAATGGGAAAACTTAGCGGGAACTCCTACAATGAGCAGTTCTTC. This encodes CASSKMGKLSGNSYNEQFF. Full variable domain (outside the CDR3, taken from reference TRBV19 and TRBJ2-1): DGGITQSPKYLFRKEGQNVTLSCEQNLNHDAMYWYRQDPGQGLRLIYYSQIVNDFQKGDIAEGYSVSREKKESFPLTVTSAQKNPTAFYLCASSKMGKLSGNSYNEQFFGPGTRLTVL.

This clonotype was seen ten or more times. V usage is TRBV11-3 and J usage is TRBJ2-5; no firm D call. Germline loops: CDR1 SGHNT, CDR2 YENEEA. The length of the CDR3 is 13 residues. V gave up 5 bases and J gave up 5 bases, with 12 bases separating them. CDR3 sequence reads: CASSPSIGETQYF. The CDR3 DNA reads as TGTGCCAGCAGCCCTAGTATTGGGGAGACCCAGTACTTC.

This chain joins TRBV28 and TRBJ1-2, with D possibly TRBD1 on 5 matching bases. CDR3 length: 15 residues. Trimming pared 2 bases from V and 4 bases from J, leaving 14 bases between. CDR1 and CDR2 from the germline V gene are MDHEN and SYDVKM. The CDR3 protein is CASSLIGHSGYGYTF. The CDR3 coding sequence is TGTGCCAGCAGTTTAATCGGACACTCTGGCTATGGCTACACCTTC.

This sequence joins TRBV29-1 and TRBJ2-7; weak D call: TRBD2 (6 bases). Germline V gives CDR1 SQVTM, CDR2 ANQGSEA. Trimming left V 4 bases short and J 2 bases short, with 12 bases between. The CDR3 sequence is 13 residues long. The CDR3 region is CSVGDSPPYEQYF. CDR3 DNA: TGCAGCGTTGGGGACTCCCCACCCTACGAGCAGTACTTC.

At least ten counts were recorded for this clonotype. The chain has TRBV9 and TRBJ1-1; tentative D call: TRBD1 (5 bases). Germline V lookup: CDR1 SGDLS, CDR2 YYNGEE. CDR3 length equals 14 residues. V was shortened by 4 bases and J by 6 bases, with 16 bases between the two germline ends. The CDR3 reads CASSSDSWGAEAFF. The CDR3 bases are TGTGCCAGCAGCTCTGACTCATGGGGCGCTGAAGCTTTCTTT. Combining the CDR3 with reference TRBV9 and TRBJ1-1 gives the whole variable domain DSGVTQTPKHLITATGQRVTLRCSPRSGDLSVYWYQQSLDQGLQFLIQYYNGEERAKGNILERFSAQQFPDLHSELNLSSLELGDSALYFCASSSDSWGAEAFFGQGTRLTVV.

Notes on this clonotype: A read error is possible here, since a much larger clone lies one base away. This sequence joins TRBV2 and TRBJ2-2; D not certain. The germline CDR1 and CDR2 sequences are SNHLY and FYNNEI. The CDR3 runs 13 residues. CDR3 bases: TGTGCCGGCAGTGAACAAAGGGCCGGGGAGCTGTTTTTT. It translates to CAGSEQRAGELFF.

This clonotype has ten or more counts. The chain recombines TRBV2 with TRBJ2-2; 13 nucleotides agree with TRBD2. V dropped 4 bases and J dropped 4; count of bases not matched to a gene: 12. CDR3 length: 19 residues. Germline CDR1 is SNHLY and CDR2 is FYNNEI. The CDR3 DNA is TGTGCCAGCAGTGGGACTAGCGGGAGCCCCACCCCGGGCACCGGGGAGCTGTTTTTT. This encodes CASSGTSGSPTPGTGELFF. The whole variable domain, remainder taken from reference TRBV2 and TRBJ2-2, is EPEVTQTPSHQVTQMGQEVILRCVPISNHLYFYWYRQILGQKVEFLVSFYNNEISEKSEIFDDQFSVERPDGSNFTLKIRSTKLEDSAMYFCASSGTSGSPTPGTGELFFGEGSRLTVL.